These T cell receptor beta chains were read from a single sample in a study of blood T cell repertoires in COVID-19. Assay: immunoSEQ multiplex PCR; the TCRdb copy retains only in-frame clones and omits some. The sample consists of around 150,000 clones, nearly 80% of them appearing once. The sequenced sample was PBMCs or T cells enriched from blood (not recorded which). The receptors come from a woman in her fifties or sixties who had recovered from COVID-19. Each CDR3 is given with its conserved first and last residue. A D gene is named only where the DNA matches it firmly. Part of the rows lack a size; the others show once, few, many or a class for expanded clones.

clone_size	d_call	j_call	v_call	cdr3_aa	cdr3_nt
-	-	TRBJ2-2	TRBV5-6	CASSLAKGRSTGELFF	TGTGCCAGCAGCTTGGCCAAGGGGCGTTCAACTGGGGAGCTGTTTTTT
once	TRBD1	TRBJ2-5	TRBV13	CASSAGTGYQETQYF	TGTGCCAGCAGCGCCGGGACAGGGTACCAAGAGACCCAGTACTTC
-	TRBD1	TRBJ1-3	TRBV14	CASSQGGQPDPSSGNTIYF	TGTGCCAGCAGCCAAGGGGGACAGCCGGACCCGAGCTCTGGAAACACCATATATTTT
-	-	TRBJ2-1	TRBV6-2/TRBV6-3	CASSYSTSYNEQFF	TGTGCCAGCAGTTACTCGACTAGCTACAATGAGCAGTTCTTC
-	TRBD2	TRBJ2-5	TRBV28	CASSSPSGRRAETQYF	TGTGCCAGCAGCTCCCCTAGCGGGAGGAGGGCAGAGACCCAGTACTTC
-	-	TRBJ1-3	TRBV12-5	CASGLGRLGFSSGNTIYF	TGTGCTAGTGGTTTGGGGAGGTTGGGATTCTCCTCTGGAAACACCATATATTTT
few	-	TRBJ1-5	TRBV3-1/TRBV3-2	CASSNPGGNQPQHF	TGTGCCAGCAGCAACCCCGGGGGGAATCAGCCCCAGCATTTT
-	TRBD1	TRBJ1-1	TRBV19	CASSLGQGNTEAFF	TGTGCCAGTAGTCTGGGACAGGGGAACACTGAAGCTTTCTTT
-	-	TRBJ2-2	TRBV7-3	CASSPGLNTGELFF	TGTGCCAGCAGCCCCGGACTGAACACCGGGGAGCTGTTTTTT
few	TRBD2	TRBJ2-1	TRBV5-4	CASSSTSGAYYNEQFF	TGTGCCAGCAGCTCGACTAGCGGGGCCTATTACAATGAGCAGTTCTTC
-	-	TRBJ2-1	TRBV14	CASSQVVMSPYNEQFF	TGTGCCAGCAGCCAAGTTGTGATGAGCCCATACAATGAGCAGTTCTTC
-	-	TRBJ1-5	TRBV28	CASSLENSLYSNQPQHF	TGTGCCAGCAGTTTAGAGAACAGCTTGTATAGCAATCAGCCCCAGCATTTT
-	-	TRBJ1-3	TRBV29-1	CSVGEQSGNTIYF	TGCAGCGTTGGAGAACAGTCTGGAAACACCATATATTTT
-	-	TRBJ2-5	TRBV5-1	CASSLVDSQETQYF	TGCGCCAGCAGCTTGGTGGACAGTCAAGAGACCCAGTACTTC
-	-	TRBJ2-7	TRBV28	CASSFHPSSEQYF	TGTGCCAGCAGTTTCCACCCTAGTTCCGAGCAGTACTTC
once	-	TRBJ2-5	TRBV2	CASLQAIQYF	TGTGCCAGCCTTCAAGCGATCCAGTACTTC
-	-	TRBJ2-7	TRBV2	CASSAGQSLLYEQYF	TGTGCCAGCAGTGCCGGACAGAGCCTCCTCTACGAGCAGTACTTC
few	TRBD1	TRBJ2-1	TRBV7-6	CASSEVPGQGRKYNEQFF	TGTGCCAGCAGCGAAGTCCCGGGACAGGGTCGGAAGTACAATGAGCAGTTCTTC
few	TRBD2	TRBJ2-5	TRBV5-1	CASSAGGLRETQYF	TGCGCCAGCAGCGCCGGGGGGTTGAGGGAGACCCAGTACTTC
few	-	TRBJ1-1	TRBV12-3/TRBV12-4	CASSLGGKGEAFF	TGTGCCAGCAGTTTAGGCGGGAAGGGTGAAGCTTTCTTT
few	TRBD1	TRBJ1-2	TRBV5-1	CASSLAGQGLEGYTF	TGCGCCAGCAGCTTGGCCGGACAGGGTTTGGAGGGCTACACCTTC
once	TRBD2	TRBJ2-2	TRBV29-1	CSVETFEAGGLTGELFF	TGCAGCGTTGAAACATTTGAAGCGGGGGGCCTCACCGGGGAGCTGTTTTTT
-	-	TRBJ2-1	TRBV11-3	CASSLDGSGGPYSLPDYNEQFF	TGTGCCAGCAGCTTAGATGGTAGCGGAGGTCCCTATTCCCTTCCGGATTACAATGAGCAGTTCTTC
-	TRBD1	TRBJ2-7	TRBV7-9	CASSLEMTGETYEQYF	TGTGCCAGCAGCTTAGAGATGACAGGGGAAACTTACGAGCAGTACTTC
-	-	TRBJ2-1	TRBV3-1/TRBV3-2	CASSPGGINEQFF	TGTGCCAGCAGTCCCGGGGGAATCAATGAGCAGTTCTTC
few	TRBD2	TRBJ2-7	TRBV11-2	CASSFRIASGSYEQYF	TGTGCCAGCAGCTTCCGGATCGCTAGCGGGAGTTACGAGCAGTACTTC
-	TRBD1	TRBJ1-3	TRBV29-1	CSASTGSGNTIYF	TGCAGCGCCTCGACAGGGTCTGGAAACACCATATATTTT
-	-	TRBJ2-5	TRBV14	CASSQRVMSETQYF	TGTGCCAGCAGCCAACGGGTTATGAGCGAGACCCAGTACTTC
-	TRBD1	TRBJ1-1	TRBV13	CASSRQGMNTEAFF	TGTGCCAGCAGCCGACAGGGCATGAACACTGAAGCTTTCTTT
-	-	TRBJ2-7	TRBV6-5	CATWRTTSYEQYF	TGTGCCACCTGGCGGACTACTTCCTACGAGCAGTACTTC
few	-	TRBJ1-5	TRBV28	CASSFLQGSNQPQHF	TGTGCCAGCAGTTTCCTACAGGGTAGCAATCAGCCCCAGCATTTT
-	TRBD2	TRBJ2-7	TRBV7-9	CASSLTSGEQYF	TGTGCCAGCAGCCTGACTAGCGGCGAGCAGTACTTC
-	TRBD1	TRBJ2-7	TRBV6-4	CASSLPGTGNEQYF	TGTGCCAGCAGTTTGCCCGGGACAGGGAACGAGCAGTACTTC
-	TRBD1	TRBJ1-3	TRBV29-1	CSATGTGAGNTIYF	TGCAGCGCAACCGGGACAGGGGCTGGAAACACCATATATTTT
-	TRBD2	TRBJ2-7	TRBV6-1	CASSEGFSGDYEQYF	TGTGCCAGCAGTGAAGGTTTTAGCGGGGACTACGAGCAGTACTTC
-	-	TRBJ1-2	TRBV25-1	CASSFTAGGYTF	TGTGCCAGCAGTTTTACGGCCGGGGGCTACACCTTC
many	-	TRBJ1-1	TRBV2	CASSDWGGTEAFF	TGTGCCAGCAGTGATTGGGGGGGCACTGAAGCTTTCTTT
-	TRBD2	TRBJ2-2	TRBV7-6	CASSLVGGLASTGELFF	TGTGCCAGCAGCTTAGTAGGAGGACTAGCGTCCACCGGGGAGCTGTTTTTT
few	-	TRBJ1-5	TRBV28	CASSRGYNQPQHF	TGTGCCAGCAGTAGGGGATACAATCAGCCCCAGCATTTT
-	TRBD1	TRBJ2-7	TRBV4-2	CASSQDQHRGAEQYF	TGTGCCAGCAGCCAAGATCAGCACAGGGGGGCCGAGCAGTACTTC
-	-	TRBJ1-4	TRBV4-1	CASSQENEKLFF	TGCGCCAGCAGCCAGGAGAATGAAAAACTGTTTTTT